The 19 T cell receptor beta chains reported below all come from one sample, sequenced in a study of blood T cell repertoires in COVID-19. Generated by immunoSEQ multiplex PCR, the TCRdb table keeps only in-frame clones and is missing some. The table includes approximately 240,000 clones, 65% to 90% detected once. Input material: peripheral blood. The receptors shown here come from an elderly woman with active or convalescent COVID-19.

This chain links TRBV13 with TRBJ1-2, with D unresolved. CDR1 PRHDT and CDR2 FYEKMQ come from the germline V gene (reference sequence). Between the trimmed V and J ends, which lost 6 bases and 3 bases, there was a span of 11 bases. This CDR3 contains 13 residues. Here the CDR3 DNA reads TGTGCCAGCAGACCCACATTGTACTATGGCTACACCTTC. This sequence encodes CASRPTLYYGYTF.

The CDR3 nucleotides read TGTGCCAGCAGCCCCCATGAGGGGGCGGTCACCGGGGAGCTGTTTTTT. Its protein product is CASSPHEGAVTGELFF. The chain employs TRBV7-9 and TRBJ2-2, with 7 bases fitting TRBD1. V gave up 5 bases and J gave up 4 bases; unmatched junction bases: 10. The CDR3 runs to 16 residues. The V gene's germline CDR1 is SEHNR and CDR2 FQNEAQ (reference sequence).

This clone was seen once. V is TRBV18 and J is TRBJ2-5; 11 bases line up with TRBD2. The CDR3 contains 19 residues. CDR1 is KGHSH, CDR2 LQKENI, per germline. V shed 1 base, J shed 1 base, and the junction held 11 bases outside the gene matches. The CDR3, as DNA: TGTGCCAGCTCACCACTGCCCCCAACTAGCGGGGGATTCCAAGAGACCCAGTACTTC. It codes for CASSPLPPTSGGFQETQYF.

This clone was counted a few times. J is TRBJ1-5 and V is TRBV6-1; 7 nucleotides agree with TRBD1. V shed 1 base, J shed 7 bases, and the junction held 4 bases outside the gene matches. Per germline, CDR1 MNHNS and CDR2 SASEGT. This CDR3 contains 14 residues. The CDR3 DNA reads TGTGCCAGCAGTGAAGTAACAGGGGAACAGCCCCAGCATTTT. Translated, it gives CASSEVTGEQPQHF.

The V gene is TRBV5-1, the J gene TRBJ2-5; 9 bases line up with TRBD1. V shed 2 bases, J shed 5 bases, and the junction held 4 bases outside the gene matches. The CDR3 spans 14 residues. Germline values: CDR1 SGHRS, CDR2 YFSETQ. The CDR3 sequence: CASSLQGALETQYF. The CDR3 nucleotides read TGCGCCAGCAGCTTACAGGGGGCGCTGGAGACCCAGTACTTC.

The gene calls are TRBV3-1 (or the pseudogene TRBV3-2) and TRBJ1-4; 12 bases align to TRBD1. Germline assignment: CDR1 LGHDT and CDR2 YNNKEL (reference sequence). The V segment lost 7 bases and the J segment 3 bases; nucleotides outside the gene matches: 15. The CDR3 is made up of 19 amino acids. CDR3: CASITGDRGPIRANEKLFF. The CDR3 bases are TGTGCCAGCATCACGGGGGACAGGGGGCCAATTAGGGCTAATGAAAAACTGTTTTTT.

The sample holds a few counts of this clone. The gene calls are TRBV10-3 and TRBJ2-7, with 12 bases identical to TRBD2. Germline V gene lookup returns CDR1 ENHRY and CDR2 SYGVKD. This CDR3 spans 15 amino acids. V trimming: 5 bases; J trimming: 3 bases; junction bases outside the gene matches: 5. The CDR3 protein is CAISKLAGGHYEQYF. The CDR3 DNA reads as TGTGCCATCAGTAAACTAGCGGGAGGACACTACGAGCAGTACTTC.

This sequence joins TRBV2 and TRBJ1-5, with D perhaps matching TRBD1 (5 bases). Germline V lookup: CDR1 SNHLY, CDR2 FYNNEI. The CDR3 extends over 14 amino acids. V gave up 3 bases and J gave up 3 bases, with 9 bases separating them. As DNA, the CDR3 is TGTGCCAGCAGTGAGCGGGGCGACAATCAGCCCCAGCATTTT. Translated: CASSERGDNQPQHF.

The V gene is TRBV6-1, the J gene TRBJ2-2, with TRBD2 as a possible D gene (5 bases). In germline, CDR1 is MNHNS, CDR2 SASEGT. The CDR3 is 16 residues long. V lost 2 bases and J lost 7, with 17 bases in between. The CDR3 sequence: CASSEMVGLRGGELFF. The DNA of the CDR3 is TGTGCCAGCAGTGAAATGGTCGGCCTCCGGGGCGGGGAGCTGTTTTTT.

The rearrangement links TRBV28 to TRBJ2-2; no definite D call. Germline V CDR1 and CDR2: MDHEN, SYDVKM. The CDR3 sequence is 14 residues long. V lost 2 bases to trimming and J lost 1 base, with 5 bases between them. CDR3 coding DNA: TGTGCCAGCAGTTTACGGGTGAACACCGGGGAGCTGTTTTTT. This encodes CASSLRVNTGELFF.

This rearrangement joins TRBV5-1 to TRBJ1-2; weak D call: TRBD1 (6 bases). CDR3 length: 13 amino acids. V lost 4 bases to trimming and J lost 5 bases, with 12 bases between them. Germline CDR1 reads SGHRS; CDR2 reads YFSETQ. CDR3: CASSVGQQYGYTF. DNA for the CDR3: TGCGCCAGCAGCGTCGGACAGCAATATGGCTACACCTTC. Drawing the rest from reference TRBV5-1 and TRBJ1-2, the complete variable domain is KAGVTQTPRYLIKTRGQQVTLSCSPISGHRSVSWYQQTPGQGLQFLFEYFSETQRNKGNFPGRFSGRQFSNSRSEMNVSTLELGDSALYLCASSVGQQYGYTFGSGTRLTVV.

The chain links TRBV5-5 to TRBJ2-1; TRBD1 might be the D (5 bases). V lost 0 bases and J lost 3, with 13 bases in between. The CDR3 is 16 amino acids. Germline V gene data show CDR1 as SGHKS and CDR2 as YYEKEE (reference sequence). The CDR3 here is CASSLEWAGNYNEQFF. The CDR3, as DNA: TGTGCCAGCAGCTTGGAATGGGCAGGGAACTACAATGAGCAGTTCTTC.

The chain has TRBV6-5 and TRBJ2-5; a weak D match, TRBD2 (5 bases). Trimming took off 4 bases at V and 2 bases at J, with 8 bases between the two ends. The CDR3 extends over 13 amino acids. The germline CDR1 and CDR2 sequences are MNHEY and SVGAGI. The DNA for the CDR3 is TGTGCCAGCAGTTCCCGGGAACAAGAGACCCAGTACTTC. The encoded protein is CASSSREQETQYF.

The chain recombines TRBV2 with TRBJ2-5; 9 bases match TRBD1. Germline CDR1 reads SNHLY; CDR2 reads FYNNEI. The V and J ends lost 4 bases and 4 bases, in that order; junction bases with no gene match: 10. The CDR3 spans 16 residues. Written as DNA, the CDR3 is TGTGCCAGCAGTGGGGGGCGGACAGGGGAGGCAGAGACCCAGTACTTC. Its protein is CASSGGRTGEAETQYF.

The V gene is TRBV2, the J gene TRBJ1-4; D is ambiguous. The CDR3 loop spans 13 amino acids. Trimming cost V 6 bases and J 8 bases, with 13 bases left between them. The germline V gene encodes CDR1 SNHLY and CDR2 FYNNEI. This chain's CDR3 is CASRRVMGEKLFF. The CDR3 DNA is TGTGCCAGCAGGAGGGTTATGGGGGAAAAACTGTTTTTT.

The genes are TRBV7-8 and TRBJ2-1; perhaps TRBD1 as D (6 bases). The CDR3 has 15 amino acids. Germline CDR1 and CDR2: SGHVS and FQNEAQ. The V end lost 1 base, the J end lost 4 bases, and 11 bases lay between the germline ends. In nucleotides, the CDR3 is TGTGCCAGCAGCTTAGGGTGGGGGCCTTACAATGAGCAGTTCTTC. It encodes CASSLGWGPYNEQFF.

This clone is a singleton in its sample. The chain combines TRBV27 with TRBJ2-5; D remains unclear. The germline CDR1 and CDR2 sequences are MNHEY and SMNVEV (reference sequence). V dropped 3 bases and J dropped 1 base, with 6 bases sitting between them. The CDR3 is 13 amino acids. The CDR3 sequence: CASSFSSQETQYF. Here the CDR3 DNA reads TGTGCCAGCAGTTTTAGCAGCCAAGAGACCCAGTACTTC.

The chain has TRBV5-4 and TRBJ2-3; D not resolved. The V end was cut by 0 bases, the J end by 7 bases, with 6 bases between. CDR3 length equals 12 residues. Germline loops: CDR1 SGHNT, CDR2 YYREEE (reference sequence). DNA for the CDR3: TGTGCCAGCAGCTTGGATTCAAATACGCAGTATTTT. Residues: CASSLDSNTQYF.

V gene TRBV10-3 combines with J gene TRBJ2-2; D possibly corresponds to TRBD2 (6 bases). This CDR3 is built from 16 residues. CDR1 and CDR2 (germline): ENHRY, SYGVKD. The V end lost 5 bases, the J end lost 0 bases, and 13 bases lay between the germline ends. The CDR3 coding sequence is TGTGCCATCAGTCGGGGGTTAGACGCGAACACCGGGGAGCTGTTTTTT. It is translated as CAISRGLDANTGELFF.